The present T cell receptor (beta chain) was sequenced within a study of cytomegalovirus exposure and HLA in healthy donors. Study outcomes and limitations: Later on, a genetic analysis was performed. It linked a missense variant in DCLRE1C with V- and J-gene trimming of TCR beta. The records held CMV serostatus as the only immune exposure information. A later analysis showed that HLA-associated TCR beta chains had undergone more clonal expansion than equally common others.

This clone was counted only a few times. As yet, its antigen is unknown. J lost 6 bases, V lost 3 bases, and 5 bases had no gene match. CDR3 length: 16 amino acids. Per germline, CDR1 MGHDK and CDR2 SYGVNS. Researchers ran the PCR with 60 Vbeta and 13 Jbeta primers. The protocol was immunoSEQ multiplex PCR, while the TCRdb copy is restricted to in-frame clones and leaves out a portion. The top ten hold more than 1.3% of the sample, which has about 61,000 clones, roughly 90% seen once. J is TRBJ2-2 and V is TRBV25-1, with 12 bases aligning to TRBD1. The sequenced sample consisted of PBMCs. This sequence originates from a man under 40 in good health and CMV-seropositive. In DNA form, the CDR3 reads TGTGCCAGCAGTGATCCGGGACAGGGGGCTTCCGGGGAGCTGTTTTTT. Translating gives CASSDPGQGASGELFF.